This entry concerns a single T cell receptor beta chain. This clonotype came up many times. It has no known antigen specificity. Nothing much larger sits one base from this clone, and base qualities are not available. The entry originates in a study of CD8 T cells in ankylosing spondylitis (dated by TCRdb to 2015 to 2018). With regard to the full study: To find TCR variants linked to disease, the study profiled T cell receptor beta repertoires in ankylosing spondylitis patients and healthy donors. The whole study cohort included over a hundred healthy donors and around 25 ankylosing spondylitis patients. Samples of peripheral blood were taken, and for ankylosing spondylitis patients, synovial fluid was collected as well. General study outcomes and caveats: The disease-linked clones were reported as significantly enriched in matched synovial fluid samples from ankylosing spondylitis patients. A TCR beta motif made up of eight highly homologous amino acid variants appeared to be characteristic of blood from ankylosing spondylitis patients. Some of the motif variants had been reported before in the synovial fluid and blood of reactive arthritis patients, a finding that suggests common disease-initiation mechanisms. In peripheral blood, the disease-linked clones were found at relatively low frequencies and had a CD8+ phenotype.

The CDR3 has 14 amino acids, counting the end cysteine and phenylalanine. Left in the record is the CDR3 DNA by itself, 42 bases read in frame from the first base. V is pared back by 5 bases and J by 5 bases, with 16 bases lying between the germline termini. From a lookup of the germline V gene, CDR1 and CDR2 are SQVTM and ANQGSEA. Instrument on record: Illumina HiSeq 2500. TCR beta libraries were prepared by quantitative 5'-RACE with molecular barcodes. Per the original workflow: Disease-linked TCR variants were identified with a new computational method built on a probabilistic model of VDJ rearrangement. Using fastp trimming at Q25 and MiXCR clonotype assembly, TCRdb reanalyzed the public sequencing data and kept in-frame beta chains. A single entry per CDR3 protein holds the most common genes and DNA from its merged rows. These V and J calls derive from TCRdb rather than the authors' analysis. The sample has more than 650,000 distinct CDR3 sequences on record, approximately 12% of them singletons. Of the sample, about 0.5% is held by the ten largest clones.

Sequenced material: blood, either unsorted or a sorted T cell fraction (not recorded which). The receptor was derived from a male donor with ankylosing spondylitis. The sequence joins TRBV29-1 to TRBJ2-1, and the D gene may be TRBD2, 5 bases matching. The DNA reads as follows: TGCAGCGTTCGAGGGAGTTACCTCAACAATGAGCAGTTCTTC. Its translation is CSVRGSYLNNEQFF.